Sequencing of this T cell receptor beta chain was carried out in a study of shared clonotypes between healthy human individuals. Nashville, Tennessee was home to all donors, who were Caucasian adults. This clone showed up just once. Germline loops: CDR1 MNHEY, CDR2 SVGAGI. Trimming took 0 bases from V and 5 from J; bases not matched to a gene: 6. The CDR3 runs 15 residues. For each subset, genomic DNA was distributed in equal portions over several immunoSEQ plates. The method was immunoSEQ multiplex PCR; TCRdb's version includes in-frame clones alone and lacks a portion of them. The sample lists over a million clones; nearly 99% were seen once.

Sequenced material: naive CD4+ T cells sorted from blood. Described subset: CD45RA+ positively selected. The chain couples TRBV6-5 to TRBJ1-1, with 7 bases aligning to TRBD1. This receptor was obtained from a man aged 30 to 39 in good health. In DNA form, the CDR3 reads TGTGCCAGCAGTTACTCGATACAGGGGCGGACTGAAGCTTTCTTT. It yields the protein CASSYSIQGRTEAFF.